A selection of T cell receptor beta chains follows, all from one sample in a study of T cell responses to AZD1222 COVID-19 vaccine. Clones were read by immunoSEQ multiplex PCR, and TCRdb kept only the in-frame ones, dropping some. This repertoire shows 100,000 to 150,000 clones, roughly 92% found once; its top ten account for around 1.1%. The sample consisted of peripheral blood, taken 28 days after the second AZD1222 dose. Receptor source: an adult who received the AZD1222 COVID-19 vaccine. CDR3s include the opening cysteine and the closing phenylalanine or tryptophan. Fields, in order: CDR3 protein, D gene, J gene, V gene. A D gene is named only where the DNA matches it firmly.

CDR3 protein: CASTGAGTGGQPQHF
D gene: TRBD1
J gene: TRBJ1-5
V gene: TRBV19

CDR3 protein: CATSRDPTGTYNEQFF
D gene: .
J gene: TRBJ2-1
V gene: TRBV15

CDR3 protein: CASSASGGASYNEQFF
D gene: TRBD2
J gene: TRBJ2-1
V gene: TRBV30

CDR3 protein: CASTARTPSTDTQYF
D gene: .
J gene: TRBJ2-3
V gene: TRBV27

CDR3 protein: CASSQDVIQGSYGYTF
D gene: TRBD1
J gene: TRBJ1-2
V gene: TRBV3-1/TRBV3-2

CDR3 protein: CASSLGREQFF
D gene: .
J gene: TRBJ2-1
V gene: TRBV28

CDR3 protein: CASSLDRVSYNEQFF
D gene: .
J gene: TRBJ2-1
V gene: TRBV5-1

CDR3 protein: CASSIELGVEGEQFF
D gene: .
J gene: TRBJ2-1
V gene: TRBV19

CDR3 protein: CASSPGGGSKNIQYF
D gene: .
J gene: TRBJ2-4
V gene: TRBV18

CDR3 protein: CASMTGNTIYF
D gene: .
J gene: TRBJ1-3
V gene: TRBV6-5

CDR3 protein: CASSPQAGAQANYGYTF
D gene: .
J gene: TRBJ1-2
V gene: TRBV18

CDR3 protein: CASSSEAETQYF
D gene: .
J gene: TRBJ2-5
V gene: TRBV18

CDR3 protein: CASSPPKRGNEKLFF
D gene: .
J gene: TRBJ1-4
V gene: TRBV4-2

CDR3 protein: CASSLRGGSYEQYF
D gene: TRBD2
J gene: TRBJ2-7
V gene: TRBV7-9

CDR3 protein: CASSRTSGTSSTDTQYF
D gene: TRBD2
J gene: TRBJ2-3
V gene: TRBV5-1

CDR3 protein: CASSQVFGQRRRNTEAFF
D gene: .
J gene: TRBJ1-1
V gene: TRBV3-1/TRBV3-2

CDR3 protein: CASSLAGDINEQFF
D gene: TRBD2
J gene: TRBJ2-1
V gene: TRBV28